This record looks at one T cell receptor beta chain sequence and its context. At the DNA level, this CDR3 is encoded by other sequences in the same sample as well. This sample is part of a study of shared clonotypes between healthy human individuals. Background on the study: Researchers assigned three CD4 naive, three CD4 memory, two CD8 naive and one CD8 memory plate to each donor.

Researchers partitioned CD4+ cells into CD45RA+ naive and CD45RA-negative memory subsets. Data came from immunoSEQ multiplex PCR; TCRdb stores just in-frame clones and leaves some out. The table has approximately 2,300,000 clones, 85% to 95% seen once. This CDR3 spans 14 amino acids. The sequence came from a young man in good health. Some clones in this sample may be carry-over from other donors' samples. Sequenced input: naive CD4+ T cells from PBMCs. Regarding subset: CD45RA+ positively selected. The chain combines TRBV21-1 with TRBJ1-3. TRBV21-1 is flagged as a pseudogene. The CDR3 spells CASSKGSSGNTIYF. DNA of the CDR3: TGTGCCAGCAGCAAGGGGAGCTCTGGAAACACCATATATTTT.